These 12 T cell receptor beta chains originate from one sample sequenced in a study of human T cells and chemical hapten exposure (dated by TCRdb to the early 2020s). Interpreted using the paper, the time point label stands for: patch test 2, 6 weeks after DPC sensitization. The treatment or condition label corresponds to: therapeutic diphenylcyclopropenone sensitization with weekly scalp DPC. The library was obtained by RACE. The run used a NextSeq 500. In TCRdb, the public reads were trimmed at Q25 with fastp and aligned with MiXCR, with productive beta chains retained. Each CDR3 protein appears once, grouped with its most common genes and DNA. Counted in this sample were tens of thousands of distinct CDR3 sequences; around 6.7% of them appeared once. In total, the top ten clones hold 1% to 1.5% of the sample. Here the sequenced sample was whole blood, taken in connection with sensitization to the hapten diphenylcyclopropenone (DPC). The origin of the receptors is a woman aged 25 to 45 with alopecia areata. Some clones in this sample may be carry-over from other donors' samples.

This clonotype was found many times. The genes are TRBV2 and TRBJ2-2, with a possible D match to TRBD1 (5 bases). CDR1 and CDR2 (germline): SNHLY, FYNNEI. The CDR3 is made up of 15 amino acids. Between the trimmed V and J ends, which lost 8 bases and 0 bases, there was a span of 13 bases. CDR3 nucleotide sequence: TGTGCCAGCGCTTTGGGGCATTCGAACACCGGGGAGCTGTTTTTT. As protein: CASALGHSNTGELFF.

This clonotype was seen repeatedly, ten times or more. The CDR3 sequence is CASSLNRGYTEAFF. The DNA for the CDR3 is TGTGCCAGCAGTTTAAACAGGGGGTACACTGAAGCTTTCTTT. This chain uses TRBV2 with TRBJ1-1; 8 bases align to TRBD1. CDR1 and CDR2 (germline): SNHLY, FYNNEI. The CDR3 is made up of 14 amino acids. V lost 5 bases, J lost 3 bases, and 5 bases stayed unmatched. The full variable domain, completed using reference TRBV2 and TRBJ1-1, is EPEVTQTPSHQVTQMGQEVILRCVPISNHLYFYWYRQILGQKVEFLVSFYNNEISEKSEIFDDQFSVERPDGSNFTLKIRSTKLEDSAMYFCASSLNRGYTEAFFGQGTRLTVV.

This rearrangement joins TRBV6-1 to TRBJ2-3; D is possibly TRBD1 or TRBD2 (5 bases each). Trimming took 1 base from V and 7 from J, leaving 24 bases between them. Germline V gives CDR1 MNHNS, CDR2 SASEGT. The CDR3 covers 18 residues. CDR3 bases: TGTGCCAGCAGTGAAGAAGCGAGGGCCGGGGCCCCAAGAAATACGCAGTATTTT. Protein: CASSEEARAGAPRNTQYF.

This clonotype was recorded a few times. This chain uses TRBV7-9 with TRBJ2-4; weak D call: TRBD1 (5 bases). Per the germline V gene, CDR1 is SEHNR and CDR2 is FQNEAQ (reference sequence). V was clipped by 5 bases and J by 1 base, with 15 bases between them. The CDR3 is 16 amino acids. The CDR3 sequence is CASSPWAGSAKNIQYF. For the CDR3, the DNA is TGTGCCAGCAGCCCTTGGGCAGGGTCGGCCAAAAACATTCAGTACTTC.

This clonotype has ten or more counts. This chain links TRBV20-1 with TRBJ2-1, with 8 nucleotides matching TRBD2. After removal of 3 bases from V and 9 bases from J, the junction contained 10 bases not matched to a gene. The CDR3 runs 14 residues. Germline V gene lookup returns CDR1 DFQATT and CDR2 SNEGSKA (reference sequence). This CDR3 reads CSASSGLVSGEQFF. The CDR3 coding sequence is TGCAGTGCTAGTTCGGGACTAGTCTCGGGTGAGCAGTTCTTC.

Details on this clonotype: This clone may be a read error of a much larger clone one base away. This CDR3 is CASSFRQRNTEAFF. For the CDR3, the DNA is TGTGCCAGCAGCTTCAGACAGAGGAACACTGAAGCTTTCTTT. The chain links TRBV3-1 to TRBJ1-1; D is perhaps TRBD1 (5 bases). The CDR3 runs to 14 residues. Trimming shortened V by 5 bases and J by 1 base, and 11 bases separated the two germline ends. Per the germline V gene, CDR1 is LGHDT and CDR2 is YNNKEL (reference sequence).

Many counts were recorded for this clonotype. The chain links TRBV3-1 to TRBJ1-5; possibly TRBD1 for D (5 bases). The CDR3 runs to 14 residues. The V end lost 6 bases, the J end lost 3 bases, and 12 bases lay between the germline ends. Germline V lookup: CDR1 LGHDT, CDR2 YNNKEL (reference sequence). The CDR3 region is CASSRGVNNQPQHF. DNA of the CDR3: TGTGCCAGCAGTCGAGGGGTGAACAATCAGCCCCAGCATTTT.

This clonotype was seen repeatedly, ten times or more. The V gene is TRBV7-2, the J gene TRBJ2-3; 10 bases are a match to TRBD2. V trimming: 4 bases; J trimming: 0 bases; junction bases outside the gene matches: 10. CDR1 is SGHTA and CDR2 is FQGNSA in the germline V gene. The CDR3 spans 18 residues. The CDR3 is CASSSRVTSGISTDTQYF. Written as DNA, the CDR3 is TGTGCCAGCAGCTCCCGGGTTACTAGCGGGATTAGCACAGATACGCAGTATTTT.

This clonotype was counted at least ten times. This chain connects TRBV5-4 to TRBJ1-6; TRBD1 matches at 9 bases. The CDR3 spans 16 residues. The germline V gene encodes CDR1 SGHNT and CDR2 YYREEE (reference sequence). V gave up 4 bases and J gave up 5 bases; unmatched junction bases: 7. In DNA, the CDR3 is TGTGCCAGCAGCCCCGCGGGACAGGGCCATAATTCACCCCTCCACTTT. Protein: CASSPAGQGHNSPLHF.

Regarding this clonotype: A much larger clone differs from this one at a single base, so this may be a read error. The chain carries TRBV12-3 or TRBV12-4 and TRBJ2-3, with 10 bases matching TRBD2. The CDR3 extends over 16 amino acids. Germline trimming cut 1 base from V and 8 bases from J; bases unmatched to any gene: 9. The CDR3 loop reads CASSLGGAGGRGTQYF. In DNA form, the CDR3 reads TGTGCCAGCAGTTTAGGCGGAGCGGGGGGGCGCGGTACGCAGTATTTT.

With respect to this clonotype: A much larger clone differs by one base, so this may be a read error. The V and J genes are TRBV29-1 and TRBJ2-5; possibly TRBD2 for D (5 bases). Looked up from germline, CDR1 is SQVTM and CDR2 is ANQGSEA. This CDR3 is built from 12 residues. V dropped 7 bases and J dropped 3 bases, with 12 bases sitting between them. CDR3 sequence: CSADRGEETQYF. CDR3 bases: TGCAGCGCCGACCGGGGAGAAGAGACCCAGTACTTC.

This clonotype was detected ten times or more. The gene calls are TRBV14 and TRBJ1-4; 9 bases agree with TRBD1. V lost 6 bases and J lost 8; bases outside the gene matches: 10. Germline-derived CDR1 and CDR2 are SGHDN and FVKESK. The CDR3 is made up of 15 amino acids. The CDR3 region has the DNA TGTGCCAGCAGACCGGACAGGGGAGAATCGGAAAAACTGTTTTTT. It translates to CASRPDRGESEKLFF.